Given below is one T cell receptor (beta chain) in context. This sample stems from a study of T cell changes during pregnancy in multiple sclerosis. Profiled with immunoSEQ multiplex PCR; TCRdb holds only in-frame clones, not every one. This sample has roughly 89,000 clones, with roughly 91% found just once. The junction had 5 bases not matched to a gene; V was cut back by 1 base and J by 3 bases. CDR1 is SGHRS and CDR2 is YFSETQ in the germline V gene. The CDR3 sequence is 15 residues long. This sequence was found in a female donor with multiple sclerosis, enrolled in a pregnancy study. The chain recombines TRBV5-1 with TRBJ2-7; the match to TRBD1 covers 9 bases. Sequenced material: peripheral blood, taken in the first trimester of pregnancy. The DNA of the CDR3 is TGCGCCAGCAGCTTGTCGGGACAGGGCTACTACGAGCAGTACTTC. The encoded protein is CASSLSGQGYYEQYF.